This TCR beta chain was identified in a study of blood T cell repertoires in COVID-19. In the study overall: COVID-19 samples, acute and convalescent, were from the United States, Italy and Spain.

The V gene's germline CDR1 is SGHRS and CDR2 YFSETQ. Unmatched junction bases numbered 9, after V lost 0 bases and J lost 1 base. The CDR3 loop spans 17 amino acids. Per the authors' pipeline: Researchers report that nucleated cell counts were estimated from reference gene primer amplification. TCRdb keeps only in-frame clones here, not all; method: immunoSEQ multiplex PCR. V, J and clone size were drawn from that table, and D and trimming were deduced from the DNA. Of around 200,000 clones detected, 86% appear once; the ten largest clones hold roughly 4.9%. Exposed study participants had met a COVID-19 case within 2 weeks before entry.

Sequenced: PBMCs or T cells enriched from blood (not recorded which). The clonotype originates from a woman aged 30 to 39 who had been exposed to COVID-19. The chain is built from TRBV5-1 and TRBJ1-1, with 7 bases lining up with TRBD1. CDR3 loop: CASSLAGRAGGNTEAFF. CDR3 in DNA: TGCGCCAGCAGCTTGGCCGGCAGGGCAGGGGGGAACACTGAAGCTTTCTTT.